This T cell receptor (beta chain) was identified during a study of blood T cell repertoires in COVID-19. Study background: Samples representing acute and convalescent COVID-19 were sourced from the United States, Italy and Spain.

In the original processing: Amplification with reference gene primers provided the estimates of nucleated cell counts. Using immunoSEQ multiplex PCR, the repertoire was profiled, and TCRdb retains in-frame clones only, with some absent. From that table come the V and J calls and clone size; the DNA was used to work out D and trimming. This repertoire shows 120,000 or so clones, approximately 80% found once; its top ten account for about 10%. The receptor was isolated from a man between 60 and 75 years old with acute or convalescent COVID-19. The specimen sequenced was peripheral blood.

The CDR3 nucleotides are TGTGCCAGCAGCAGCTTATACCGAAGACAGGACTATGGCTACACCTTC. It translates to CASSSLYRRQDYGYTF. The chain links TRBV11-2 to TRBJ1-2; possibly TRBD1 for D (6 bases). The V end lost 5 bases, the J end lost 3 bases, and 19 bases lay between the germline ends. Germline CDR1 reads SGHAT; CDR2 reads FQNNGV. The CDR3 has 16 residues.